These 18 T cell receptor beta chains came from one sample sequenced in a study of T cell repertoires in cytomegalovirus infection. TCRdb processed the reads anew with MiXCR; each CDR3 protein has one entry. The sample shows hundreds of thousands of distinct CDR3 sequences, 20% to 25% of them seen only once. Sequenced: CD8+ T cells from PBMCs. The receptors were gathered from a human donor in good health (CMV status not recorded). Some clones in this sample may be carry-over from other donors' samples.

For the CDR3, the DNA is TGTGCCAGCAGCCCGTGGGTGGGAAGCACTGAAGCTTTCTTT. Translation gives CASSPWVGSTEAFF. The rearrangement uses TRBV14 and TRBJ1-1, with no clear D. With 4 bases removed from V and 4 bases from J, the gap between germline ends came to 13 bases. The germline gives CDR1 SGHDN, CDR2 FVKESK. The CDR3 is 14 amino acids.

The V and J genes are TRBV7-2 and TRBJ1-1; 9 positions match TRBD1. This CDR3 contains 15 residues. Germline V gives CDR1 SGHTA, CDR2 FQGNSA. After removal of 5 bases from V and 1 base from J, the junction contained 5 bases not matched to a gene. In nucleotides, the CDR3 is TGTGCCAGCAGCCCGTGGACAGGGGCGAACACTGAAGCTTTCTTT. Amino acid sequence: CASSPWTGANTEAFF.

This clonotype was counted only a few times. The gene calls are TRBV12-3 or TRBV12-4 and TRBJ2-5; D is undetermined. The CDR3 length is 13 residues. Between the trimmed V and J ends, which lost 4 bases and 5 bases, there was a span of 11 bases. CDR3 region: CASSSAPVETQYF. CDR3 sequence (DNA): TGTGCCAGCAGTTCTGCCCCCGTCGAGACCCAGTACTTC.

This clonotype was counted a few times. CDR3 coding DNA: TGCGCCAGCAGCCACTTCGTGGGACCCCCCATGGATGAGCAGTTCTTC. This codes for CASSHFVGPPMDEQFF. J is TRBJ2-1 and V is TRBV4-1; D could derive from TRBD1 or TRBD2 (5 bases each). Trimming took 3 bases from V and 8 from J, leaving 20 bases between them. CDR3 length: 16 residues. Germline CDR1 reads MGHRA; CDR2 reads YSYEKL.

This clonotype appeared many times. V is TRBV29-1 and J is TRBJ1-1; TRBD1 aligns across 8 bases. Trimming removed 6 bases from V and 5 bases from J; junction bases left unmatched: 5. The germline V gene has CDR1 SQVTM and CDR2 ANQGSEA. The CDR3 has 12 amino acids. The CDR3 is CSVDRGLTEAFF. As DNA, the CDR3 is TGCAGCGTCGACAGGGGTCTGACTGAAGCTTTCTTT.

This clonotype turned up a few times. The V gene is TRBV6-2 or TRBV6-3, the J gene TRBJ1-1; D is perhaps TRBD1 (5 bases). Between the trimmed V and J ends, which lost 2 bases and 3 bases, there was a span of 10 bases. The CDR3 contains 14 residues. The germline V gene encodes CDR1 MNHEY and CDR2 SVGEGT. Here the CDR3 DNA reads TGTGCCAGCAGTTACCCGGGGGAATACACTGAAGCTTTCTTT. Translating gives CASSYPGEYTEAFF.

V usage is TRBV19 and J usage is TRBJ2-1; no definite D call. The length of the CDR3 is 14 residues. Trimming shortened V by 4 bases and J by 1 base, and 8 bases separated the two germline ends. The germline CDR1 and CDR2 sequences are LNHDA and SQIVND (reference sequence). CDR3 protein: CASSTSDSYNEQFF. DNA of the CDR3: TGTGCCAGTAGTACTAGTGATTCCTACAATGAGCAGTTCTTC.

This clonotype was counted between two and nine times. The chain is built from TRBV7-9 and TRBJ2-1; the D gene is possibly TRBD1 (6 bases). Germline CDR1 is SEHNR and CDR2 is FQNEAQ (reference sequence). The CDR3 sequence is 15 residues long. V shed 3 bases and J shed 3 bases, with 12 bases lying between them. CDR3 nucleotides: TGTGCCAGCAGCTTTCGGCAGGGGATCTACAATGAGCAGTTCTTC. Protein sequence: CASSFRQGIYNEQFF.

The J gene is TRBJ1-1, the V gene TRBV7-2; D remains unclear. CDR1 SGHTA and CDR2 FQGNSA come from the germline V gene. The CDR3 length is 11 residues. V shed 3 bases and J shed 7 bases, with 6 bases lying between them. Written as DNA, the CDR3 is TGTGCCAGCAGCTTTCGATATGAAGCTTTCTTT. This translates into CASSFRYEAFF.

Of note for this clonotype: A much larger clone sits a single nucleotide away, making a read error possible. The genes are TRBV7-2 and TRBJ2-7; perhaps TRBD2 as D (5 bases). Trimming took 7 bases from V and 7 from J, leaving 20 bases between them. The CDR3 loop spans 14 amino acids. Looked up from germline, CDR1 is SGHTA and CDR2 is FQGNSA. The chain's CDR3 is CASNYTGPGDEQYF. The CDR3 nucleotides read TGTGCCAGCAACTATACTGGGCCCGGGGATGAGCAGTACTTC.

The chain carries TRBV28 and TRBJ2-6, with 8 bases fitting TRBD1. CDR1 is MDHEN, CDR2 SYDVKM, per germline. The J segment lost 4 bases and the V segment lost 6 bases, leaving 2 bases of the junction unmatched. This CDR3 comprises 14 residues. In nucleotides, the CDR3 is TGTGCCAGCAGGACAGGGGCCGGGGCCAACGTCCTGACTTTC. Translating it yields CASRTGAGANVLTF.

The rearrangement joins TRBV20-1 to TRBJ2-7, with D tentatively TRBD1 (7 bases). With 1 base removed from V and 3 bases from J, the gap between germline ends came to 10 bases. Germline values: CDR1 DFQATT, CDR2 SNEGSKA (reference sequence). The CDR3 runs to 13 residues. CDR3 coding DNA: TGCAGTGCTAGAGGCCAGGGGGGCTACGAGCAGTACGTC. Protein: CSARGQGGYEQYV.

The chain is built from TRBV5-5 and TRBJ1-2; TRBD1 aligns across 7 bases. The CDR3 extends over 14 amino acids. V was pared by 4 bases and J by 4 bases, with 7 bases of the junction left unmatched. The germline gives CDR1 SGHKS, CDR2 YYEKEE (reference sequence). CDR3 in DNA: TGTGCCAGCAGCCCAAGACAGGGCCTCTATGGCTACACCTTC. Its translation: CASSPRQGLYGYTF.

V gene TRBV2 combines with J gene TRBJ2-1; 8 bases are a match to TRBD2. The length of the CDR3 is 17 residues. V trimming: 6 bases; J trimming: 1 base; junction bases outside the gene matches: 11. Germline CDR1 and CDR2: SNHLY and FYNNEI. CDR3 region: CASRAFYSGVSYNEQFF. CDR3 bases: TGTGCCAGCAGAGCCTTTTATAGCGGGGTATCCTACAATGAGCAGTTCTTC.

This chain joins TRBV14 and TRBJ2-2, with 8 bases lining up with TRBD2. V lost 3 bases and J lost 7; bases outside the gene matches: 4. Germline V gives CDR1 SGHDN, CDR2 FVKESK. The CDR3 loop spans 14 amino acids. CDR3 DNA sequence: TGTGCCAGCAGCCAGCGGGGGGCAATCGGGGAGCTGTTTTTT. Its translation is CASSQRGAIGELFF.

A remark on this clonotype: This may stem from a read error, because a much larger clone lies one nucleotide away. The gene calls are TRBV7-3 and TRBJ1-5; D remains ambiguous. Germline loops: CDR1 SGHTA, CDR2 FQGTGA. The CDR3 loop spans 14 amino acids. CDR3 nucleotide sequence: TGTGCCAGCAGCTTAACTGGTTCGAATCGGCCCCTGCATTTT. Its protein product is CASSLTGSNRPLHF.

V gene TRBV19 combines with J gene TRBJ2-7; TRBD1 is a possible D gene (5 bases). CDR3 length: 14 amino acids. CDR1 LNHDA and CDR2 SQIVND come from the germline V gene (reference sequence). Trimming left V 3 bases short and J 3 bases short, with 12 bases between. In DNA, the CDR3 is TGTGCCAGTAGTATGTTGGGGCCTCTCTACGAGCAGTACTTC. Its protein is CASSMLGPLYEQYF.

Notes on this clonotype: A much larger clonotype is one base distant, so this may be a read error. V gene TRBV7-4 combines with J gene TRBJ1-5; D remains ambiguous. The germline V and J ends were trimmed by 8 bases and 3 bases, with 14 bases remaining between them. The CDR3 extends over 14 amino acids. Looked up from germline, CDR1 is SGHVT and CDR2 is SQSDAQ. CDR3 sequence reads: CASGSGRYNQPQHF. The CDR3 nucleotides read TGTGCCAGCGGCTCCGGACGGTACAATCAGCCCCAGCATTTT.